The 24 T cell receptor beta chains below all came from one sample that was sequenced in a study of blood T cells in healthy people across ages. With a J-beta primer mix and a sample-barcoded 5' primer, a second PCR ran about 7 to 12 cycles. MiXCR was run by TCRdb on the 5' RACE reads, yielding one entry per CDR3 protein. The sample gives about 730,000 distinct CDR3 sequences, roughly 43% of which show up once; 20% to 25% is in the top ten. Sequencing input: blood. Receptors originate from a woman aged 55-70 years in good health.

The CDR3 here is CASSPGRAGSNEQFF. In DNA form, the CDR3 reads TGTGCCAGCAGCCCGGGACGAGCGGGAAGCAATGAGCAGTTCTTC. The chain combines TRBV11-3 with TRBJ2-1; 7 bases map to TRBD2. Germline V lookup: CDR1 SGHNT, CDR2 YENEEA. The CDR3 is 15 amino acids. With 5 bases clipped from V and 6 bases from J, the junction kept 10 bases outside the gene matches.

The chain carries TRBV10-3 and TRBJ2-7; D perhaps matches TRBD2 (6 bases). The CDR3 is 14 amino acids. The germline gives CDR1 ENHRY, CDR2 SYGVKD. V was trimmed by 1 base and J by 4 bases, leaving 11 bases between them. The CDR3 region is CAISEWGDQYEQYF. The CDR3 region has the DNA TGTGCCATCAGTGAGTGGGGGGATCAATACGAGCAGTACTTC.

With respect to this clonotype: A much larger clone sits a single nucleotide away, making a read error possible. The gene calls are TRBV28 and TRBJ2-5, with D unresolved. Looked up from germline, CDR1 is MDHEN and CDR2 is SYDVKM. The length of the CDR3 is 14 residues. V dropped 6 bases and J dropped 7 bases, with 18 bases sitting between them. CDR3 DNA: TGTGCCAGCAGCACTCCCCGTGTGGCGGCGACCCAGTACTTC. It codes for CASSTPRVAATQYF. The whole variable domain, remainder taken from reference TRBV28 and TRBJ2-5, is DVKVTQSSRYLVKRTGEKVFLECVQDMDHENMFWYRQDPGLGLRLIYFSYDVKMKEKGDIPEGYSVSREKKERFSLILESASTNQTSMYLCASSTPRVAATQYFGPGTRLLVL.

This rearrangement joins TRBV7-2 to TRBJ2-1; the D gene is possibly TRBD1 (6 bases). Trimming removed 5 bases from V and 0 bases from J, with 14 bases in between. Germline CDR1 is SGHTA and CDR2 is FQGNSA. CDR3 size: 16 residues. CDR3 protein: CASSQEDSLSYNEQFF. DNA for the CDR3: TGTGCCAGCAGCCAGGAGGACAGCCTCTCCTACAATGAGCAGTTCTTC.

CDR3 sequence: CASSLGSLANNEQFF. The CDR3 nucleotides read TGTGCCAGCAGCTTAGGTTCTCTAGCGAACAATGAGCAGTTCTTC. This chain joins TRBV7-9 and TRBJ2-1; tentative D call: TRBD2 (6 bases). Germline-derived CDR1 and CDR2 are SEHNR and FQNEAQ (reference sequence). The V gene lost 1 base and the J gene lost 5 bases, with 12 bases spanning the gap. The CDR3 has 15 residues. Full variable domain (rest looked up from reference TRBV7-9 and TRBJ2-1): DTGVSQNPRHKITKRGQNVTFRCDPISEHNRLYWYRQTLGQGPEFLTYFQNEAQLEKSRLLSDRFSAERPKGSFSTLEIQRTEQGDSAMYLCASSLGSLANNEQFFGPGTRLTVL.

This clonotype was seen only a few times. CDR3 loop: CASSLTGTGVLRNEKLFF. The CDR3 bases are TGTGCCAGCTCACTCACCGGGACAGGGGTTTTAAGAAATGAAAAACTGTTTTTT. The V and J genes are TRBV18 and TRBJ1-4; 10 bases are a match to TRBD1. The CDR3 is 18 amino acids. The V gene's germline CDR1 is KGHSH and CDR2 LQKENI. Germline trimming cut 4 bases from V and 5 bases from J; bases unmatched to any gene: 13.

This clonotype was counted once. The chain joins TRBV7-2 to TRBJ1-5; 9 positions agree with TRBD1. Unmatched junction bases numbered 12, after V lost 5 bases and J lost 7 bases. CDR1 and CDR2 (germline): SGHTA, FQGNSA. The CDR3 length is 16 residues. CDR3 loop: CASSLKDRGILQPQHF. The CDR3 DNA reads as TGTGCCAGCAGCCTTAAGGACAGGGGAATTCTGCAGCCCCAGCATTTT.

In nucleotides, the CDR3 is TGTGCCAGCAGCCAAGTCGCGGGAGAGGTGAAGACCCAGTACTTC. Its protein is CASSQVAGEVKTQYF. The genes are TRBV3-1 and TRBJ2-5, with TRBD2 matching over 7 bases. With 1 base clipped from V and 6 bases from J, the junction kept 8 bases outside the gene matches. CDR1 is LGHDT and CDR2 is YNNKEL in the germline V gene (reference sequence). This CDR3 region has 15 residues.

This chain's CDR3 is CASSRLAGTETQYF. CDR3 bases: TGTGCCAGCAGTAGGCTAGCGGGAACGGAGACCCAGTACTTC. The V gene is TRBV28, the J gene TRBJ2-5; 9 positions agree with TRBD2. CDR1 and CDR2 (germline): MDHEN, SYDVKM. This CDR3 has 14 residues. Trimming at V came to 5 bases and at J to 5 bases, leaving 6 bases not matched to a gene.

This clonotype was detected only once. This rearrangement joins TRBV27 to TRBJ1-1; 8 nucleotides agree with TRBD1. The CDR3 consists of 14 residues. The V and J ends lost 5 bases and 5 bases, in that order; junction bases with no gene match: 7. Germline loops: CDR1 MNHEY, CDR2 SMNVEV (reference sequence). Here the CDR3 reads CASSPDREWTEAFF. The CDR3 DNA sequence: TGTGCCAGCAGTCCGGACAGGGAATGGACTGAAGCTTTCTTT.

J is TRBJ1-2 and V is TRBV7-9; D unclear. The CDR3 extends over 12 amino acids. V was pared by 1 base and J by 8 bases, with 8 bases between. Germline V gives CDR1 SEHNR, CDR2 FQNEAQ (reference sequence). The CDR3 DNA reads as TGTGCCAGCAGCTTAGGAAGAATCGGCTACACCTTC. Amino acid sequence: CASSLGRIGYTF.

This clonotype appeared many times. This chain joins TRBV5-6 and TRBJ2-7; 8 bases map to TRBD2. Germline lookup yields CDR1 SGHDT and CDR2 YYEEEE. After removal of 0 bases from V and 0 bases from J, the junction contained 5 bases not matched to a gene. The CDR3 runs to 16 residues. In DNA form, the CDR3 reads TGTGCCAGCAGCTTGGCGGCCAGCGGGAGCTCCTACGAGCAGTACTTC. Amino acid sequence: CASSLAASGSSYEQYF.

The rearrangement links TRBV3-1 to TRBJ2-1; 10 bases match TRBD2. J gave up 2 bases and V 6 bases, and 4 bases lay outside the gene matches. The germline CDR1 and CDR2 sequences are LGHDT and YNNKEL (reference sequence). The CDR3 extends over 15 amino acids. CDR3 in amino acids: CASRPLAGAYNEQFF. The CDR3 DNA reads TGTGCCAGCAGGCCCCTAGCGGGGGCCTACAATGAGCAGTTCTTC.

The chain recombines TRBV24-1 with TRBJ2-1, with 8 bases lining up with TRBD1. After removal of 3 bases from V and 10 bases from J, the junction contained 7 bases not matched to a gene. CDR3 length equals 14 residues. Germline V gives CDR1 KGHDR, CDR2 SFDVKD. The CDR3 protein is CATSDAGQVREQFF. CDR3 in DNA: TGTGCCACCAGTGATGCGGGACAGGTGAGGGAGCAGTTCTTC.

The rearrangement uses TRBV6-1 and TRBJ1-1; TRBD1 aligns across 7 bases. Germline lookup yields CDR1 MNHNS and CDR2 SASEGT. After removal of 8 bases from V and 3 bases from J, the junction contained 9 bases not matched to a gene. This CDR3 comprises 14 residues. CDR3 region: CASDLGGTDTEAFF. The CDR3 nucleotides read TGTGCCAGCGACCTAGGGGGCACGGACACTGAAGCTTTCTTT.

Details on this clonotype: A much larger clonotype is one base distant, so this may be a read error. The chain links TRBV6-2 or TRBV6-3 to TRBJ2-7; the D is unclear. Germline CDR1 and CDR2: MNHEY and SVGEGT. V was trimmed by 6 bases and J by 7 bases, leaving 13 bases between them. The CDR3 is 12 residues long. CDR3 region: CASSRTVNEQYF. CDR3 nucleotides: TGTGCCAGCAGCCGGACCGTCAATGAGCAGTACTTC.

This clonotype occurred many times. The chain recombines TRBV7-2 with TRBJ2-7; D is unresolved. The V end was cut by 1 base, the J end by 3 bases, with 13 bases between. The CDR3 length is 15 residues. CDR1 is SGHTA and CDR2 is FQGNSA in the germline V gene. The CDR3: CASSLGGQIHYEQYF. The CDR3 nucleotides are TGTGCCAGCAGCTTAGGTGGCCAGATCCACTACGAGCAGTACTTC.

This chain links TRBV30 with TRBJ1-5; TRBD1 matches at 8 bases. V trimming: 1 base; J trimming: 7 bases; junction bases outside the gene matches: 3. CDR1 GTSNPN and CDR2 SVGIG come from the germline V gene (reference sequence). The CDR3 is 13 amino acids. The CDR3 DNA reads TGTGCCTGGAGTGCCGGGGACAGGCAGCCCCAGCATTTT. Protein sequence: CAWSAGDRQPQHF.

The CDR3 nucleotides are TGTGCCTGGAGTAGTAGTGGATGGGACAATGAGCAGTTCTTC. It encodes CAWSSSGWDNEQFF. The genes are TRBV30 and TRBJ2-1; D is unresolved. From germline, CDR1 is GTSNPN and CDR2 SVGIG (reference sequence). The CDR3 is 14 residues long. Trimming shortened V by 2 bases and J by 5 bases, and 13 bases separated the two germline ends.

Only a few counts were recorded for this clonotype. The chain employs TRBV4-3 and TRBJ2-3; D is ambiguous. V dropped 0 bases and J dropped 2 bases, with 12 bases sitting between them. The germline gives CDR1 LGHNA, CDR2 YSLEER. The CDR3 is 16 amino acids. The CDR3 protein is CASSQDGDGYTDTQYF. The CDR3 region has the DNA TGCGCCAGCAGCCAAGATGGAGACGGGTACACAGATACGCAGTATTTT.

Details on this clonotype: This could be a read error, since a much larger clone is one nucleotide away. The V and J genes are TRBV6-6 and TRBJ2-5, with D possibly being TRBD2 (7 bases). The assigned J gene may be wrong: the sequence end matches TRBJ2-7 better. In germline, CDR1 is MNHNY, CDR2 SVGAGI (reference sequence). The length of the CDR3 is 14 residues. The DNA of the CDR3 is TGTGCCAGCAGTCTACGGGGGGCGGGGTACGAGCAGTACTTC. Its translation is CASSLRGAGYEQYF.

The chain is built from TRBV19 and TRBJ2-5; TRBD1 aligns across 8 bases. Judging by the DNA end, TRBJ2-7 fits better; the J call may be wrong. Germline CDR1 reads LNHDA; CDR2 reads SQIVND (reference sequence). The CDR3 extends over 14 amino acids. The CDR3 bases are TGTGCCAGTAGTAAAACCAGGGGGCATTTCGAGCAGTACTTC. Translated, it gives CASSKTRGHFEQYF.

In the case of this clonotype: A single base separates this from a much larger clone, so it may be a read error. This CDR3 reads CASSPRQGAGGQYF. CDR3 sequence (DNA): TGTGCCAGCAGCCCACGACAGGGGGCGGGGGGGCAGTACTTC. The chain joins TRBV3-1 to TRBJ2-4; weak D call: TRBD1 (10 bases). The length of the CDR3 is 14 residues. The V gene lost 4 bases and the J gene lost 13 bases, with 20 bases spanning the gap. Germline V gene data show CDR1 as LGHDT and CDR2 as YNNKEL (reference sequence).

This chain connects TRBV27 to TRBJ2-3, with D possibly TRBD1 on 5 matching bases. There are 17 residues in the CDR3. Germline loops: CDR1 MNHEY, CDR2 SMNVEV (reference sequence). Trimming took off 6 bases at V and 0 bases at J, with 19 bases between the two ends. CDR3 in DNA: TGTGCCAGCAGGGACCGCCTTACAGGACGAAGCACAGATACGCAGTATTTT. Its protein product is CASRDRLTGRSTDTQYF.